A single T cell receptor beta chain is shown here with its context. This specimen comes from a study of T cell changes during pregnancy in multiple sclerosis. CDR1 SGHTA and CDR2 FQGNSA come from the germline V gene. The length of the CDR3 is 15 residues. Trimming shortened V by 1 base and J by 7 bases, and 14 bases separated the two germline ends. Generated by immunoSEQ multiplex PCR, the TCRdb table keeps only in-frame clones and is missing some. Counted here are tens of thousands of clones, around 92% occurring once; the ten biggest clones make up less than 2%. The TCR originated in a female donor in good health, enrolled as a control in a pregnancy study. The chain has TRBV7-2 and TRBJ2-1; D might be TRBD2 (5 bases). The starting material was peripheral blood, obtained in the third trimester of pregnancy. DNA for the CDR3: TGTGCCAGCAGCTTAGGAACCGGGTCGGGGAATGAGCAGTTCTTC. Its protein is CASSLGTGSGNEQFF.